The 28 T cell receptor beta chains listed next were all sequenced from one sample in a study of T cell repertoires in cytomegalovirus infection. TCRdb called the reads again in MiXCR, with one record for every CDR3 protein. The data hold fewer than 350,000 distinct CDR3 sequences, with roughly 29% observed a single time. Antigens of these TCRs are unknown. The specimen was cultured PBMCs, collected from culture after CMV antigen stimulation. All receptors derive from a human donor in good health (CMV status not recorded). Some clones in this sample may be carry-over from other donors' samples.

This clonotype was observed at least ten times. The chain employs TRBV7-6 and TRBJ2-7; D possibly corresponds to TRBD1 (5 bases). V lost 1 base to trimming and J lost 0 bases, with 13 bases between them. In germline, CDR1 is SGHVS, CDR2 FNYEAQ. CDR3 length equals 16 residues. CDR3 loop: CASSLVLRTSSYEQYF. The CDR3 nucleotides are TGTGCCAGCAGCTTAGTTCTGCGGACAAGCTCCTACGAGCAGTACTTC.

In its sample, this clonotype was seen a few times. The J gene is TRBJ1-5, the V gene TRBV7-8, with no clear D. V shed 0 bases and J shed 0 bases, with 12 bases lying between them. Germline CDR1 is SGHVS and CDR2 is FQNEAQ. CDR3 length: 17 amino acids. Written as DNA, the CDR3 is TGTGCCAGCAGCTTAGCGGCGACGCCGTATAGCAATCAGCCCCAGCATTTT. Its protein is CASSLAATPYSNQPQHF.

Comments on this clonotype: This is likely a read error, given that the CDR3 carries no conserved phenylalanine or tryptophan at its end. This sequence joins TRBV9 and TRBJ1-2, with D tentatively TRBD1 (5 bases). Trimming removed 3 bases at V and 6 bases at J, with 15 bases between. The CDR3 runs to 14 residues. The germline V gene has CDR1 SGDLS and CDR2 YYNGEE. The CDR3 loop is CASSGGHPGDGYTL. CDR3 nucleotide sequence: TGTGCCAGCAGCGGAGGACACCCGGGCGATGGCTACACCCTC.

CDR3 loop: CASSPGTGDGNQPQHF. CDR3 bases: TGTGCCAGCAGCCCTGGGACAGGGGATGGCAATCAGCCCCAGCATTTT. The chain carries TRBV7-6 and TRBJ1-5; TRBD1 matches at 10 bases. Looked up from germline, CDR1 is SGHVS and CDR2 is FNYEAQ. This CDR3 is 16 amino acids long. Trimming cost V 5 bases and J 2 bases; bases outside gene matches: 6.

This clonotype was picked up a small number of times. The rearrangement joins TRBV5-4 to TRBJ1-4; 8 nucleotides line up with TRBD1. CDR3 length equals 16 residues. Germline CDR1 and CDR2: SGHNT and YYREEE (reference sequence). The V and J ends lost 4 bases and 0 bases, in that order; junction bases with no gene match: 5. CDR3 protein: CASSIDRGSTNEKLFF. In DNA, the CDR3 is TGTGCCAGCAGCATCGACAGGGGATCAACTAATGAAAAACTGTTTTTT. Full variable domain (outside the CDR3, taken from reference TRBV5-4 and TRBJ1-4): ETGVTQSPTHLIKTRGQQVTLRCSSQSGHNTVSWYQQALGQGPQFIFQYYREEENGRGNFPPRFSGLQFPNYSSELNVNALELDDSALYLCASSIDRGSTNEKLFFGSGTQLSVL.

This clonotype was recorded a few times. The chain links TRBV6-8 to TRBJ2-3, with 7 bases matching TRBD2. V gave up 0 bases and J gave up 1 base; unmatched junction bases: 1. The length of the CDR3 is 15 residues. CDR1 is MNHGY, CDR2 SAAAGT, per germline. This CDR3 is CASSYSSGGTDTQYF. CDR3 nucleotides: TGTGCCAGCAGTTACTCGAGCGGGGGCACAGATACGCAGTATTTT.

This clonotype was picked up many times. The genes are TRBV7-8 and TRBJ2-1; 9 nucleotides match TRBD2. The CDR3 contains 14 residues. Germline lookup yields CDR1 SGHVS and CDR2 FQNEAQ. The J segment lost 7 bases and the V segment lost 3 bases, leaving 4 bases of the junction unmatched. The CDR3 DNA is TGTGCCAGCAGCTTCGCGGGAGGGAGGAATGAGCAGTTCTTC. Translating gives CASSFAGGRNEQFF.

This clonotype was seen a handful of times. The CDR3 spells CASSKGMDQPQHF. CDR3 in DNA: TGTGCCAGCTCAAAAGGAATGGATCAGCCCCAGCATTTT. V usage is TRBV18 and J usage is TRBJ1-5; D unresolved. In germline, CDR1 is KGHSH, CDR2 LQKENI. CDR3 size: 13 residues. V gave up 5 bases and J gave up 5 bases, with 10 bases separating them.

The chain couples TRBV12-3 or TRBV12-4 to TRBJ2-3; 9 bases fit TRBD2. The junction had 9 bases not matched to a gene; V was cut back by 2 bases and J by 6 bases. The CDR3 length is 16 residues. As DNA, the CDR3 is TGTGCCAGCAGTTTACTGGCGGGAGGGCCGAGTGATACGCAGTATTTT. It yields the protein CASSLLAGGPSDTQYF.

The chain is built from TRBV12-3 or TRBV12-4 and TRBJ1-5; D is ambiguous. With 5 bases removed from V and 7 bases from J, the gap between germline ends came to 12 bases. The CDR3 has 13 residues. For the CDR3, the DNA is TGTGCCAGCAGTACACGTCCGGACCAGCCCCAGCATTTT. It specifies CASSTRPDQPQHF.

The chain recombines TRBV19 with TRBJ2-3; 8 nucleotides align to TRBD2. The CDR3 is 13 amino acids. The V gene end was trimmed by 7 bases and the J gene end by 5 bases; junction bases not matched to a gene: 5. In germline, CDR1 is LNHDA, CDR2 SQIVND (reference sequence). CDR3 residues: CASKKREKDTQYF. In DNA form, the CDR3 reads TGTGCCAGTAAGAAGCGGGAGAAAGATACGCAGTATTTT.

This clonotype was counted between two and nine times. This chain links TRBV6-5 with TRBJ2-5, with a weak D call TRBD1 (5 bases). The CDR3 totals 13 residues. V lost 2 bases, J lost 5 bases, and 9 bases lay in between. The germline CDR1 and CDR2 sequences are MNHEY and SVGAGI. The CDR3 is CASSYQGLETQYF. The CDR3 DNA follows: TGTGCCAGCAGTTACCAGGGTTTGGAGACCCAGTACTTC.

The chain recombines TRBV7-9 with TRBJ1-1; D is undetermined. V was cut by 4 bases and J by 4 bases, with 10 bases left in between. The CDR3 consists of 13 residues. Germline V lookup: CDR1 SEHNR, CDR2 FQNEAQ (reference sequence). CDR3: CASSSTPSTEAFF. The CDR3 DNA is TGTGCCAGCAGCTCCACTCCTTCCACTGAAGCTTTCTTT. The full variable domain, completed using reference TRBV7-9 and TRBJ1-1, is DTGVSQNPRHKITKRGQNVTFRCDPISEHNRLYWYRQTLGQGPEFLTYFQNEAQLEKSRLLSDRFSAERPKGSFSTLEIQRTEQGDSAMYLCASSSTPSTEAFFGQGTRLTVV.

This clonotype was detected a few times. The J gene is TRBJ1-1, the V gene TRBV6-6; D call uncertain. The CDR3 is 16 residues long. V lost 5 bases to trimming and J lost 0 bases, with 16 bases between them. CDR1 is MNHNY and CDR2 is SVGAGI in the germline V gene (reference sequence). CDR3 protein: CASSAYPYNMNTEAFF. The DNA for the CDR3 is TGTGCCAGCAGTGCCTACCCTTATAATATGAACACTGAAGCTTTCTTT.

Only a few counts were recorded for this clonotype. The CDR3 bases are TGCGCCAGCAGCTTAACCGGGACAGACTACAATGAGCAGTTCTTC. Amino acids: CASSLTGTDYNEQFF. The chain carries TRBV5-1 and TRBJ2-1; TRBD1 aligns across 7 bases. Germline loops: CDR1 SGHRS, CDR2 YFSETQ. This CDR3 has 15 residues. Trimming took 2 bases from V and 3 from J; bases not matched to a gene: 5.

This clonotype was found a few times. The chain combines TRBV6-8 with TRBJ1-1; D gene unclear. Per the germline V gene, CDR1 is MNHGY and CDR2 is SAAAGT. CDR3 length equals 17 residues. V dropped 0 bases and J dropped 4 bases, with 18 bases sitting between them. CDR3 bases: TGTGCCAGCAGTTACTCTCGGGAGGGCGGTGTCGGCACTGAAGCTTTCTTT. Its translation is CASSYSREGGVGTEAFF.

This clonotype showed up many times. This chain connects TRBV12-3 or TRBV12-4 to TRBJ1-2; D is unresolved. V was shortened by 7 bases and J by 0 bases, with 9 bases between the two germline ends. CDR3 length equals 13 residues. CDR3 DNA: TGTGCCAGCATAGGCAGCTCTAACTATGGCTACACCTTC. Amino acid sequence: CASIGSSNYGYTF.

DNA for the CDR3: TGCAGTGCTAGAGGGGCGGGAGTCGATCAGCCCCAGCATTTT. It encodes CSARGAGVDQPQHF. The chain links TRBV20-1 to TRBJ1-5; D call uncertain. This CDR3 is built from 14 residues. Trimming cost V 1 base and J 5 bases, with 12 bases left between them. Looked up from germline, CDR1 is DFQATT and CDR2 is SNEGSKA (reference sequence).

In nucleotides, the CDR3 is TGCGCCAGCACGCCACTAGCGGGGGGGCGATATGAGCAGTTCTTC. It encodes CASTPLAGGRYEQFF. The V gene is TRBV4-1, the J gene TRBJ2-1, with 13 bases matching TRBD2. CDR1 is MGHRA, CDR2 YSYEKL, per germline. V was pared by 7 bases and J by 8 bases, with 8 bases of the junction left unmatched. This CDR3 comprises 15 residues.

This chain joins TRBV7-9 and TRBJ1-5, with D unclear. CDR1 and CDR2 (germline): SEHNR, FQNEAQ (reference sequence). The germline V and J ends were trimmed by 2 bases and 0 bases, with 5 bases remaining between them. The CDR3 sequence is 14 residues long. The CDR3 DNA reads as TGTGCCAGCAGCTTATTAGATAGCAATCAGCCCCAGCATTTT. Protein sequence: CASSLLDSNQPQHF.

Details on this clonotype: A single base separates this from a much larger clone, so it may be a read error. The V call is TRBV7-9, the J call TRBJ1-4; D is ambiguous. The ends were cut back, 5 bases at V and 0 bases at J, with 10 bases in the middle. CDR3 length: 15 amino acids. Per the germline V gene, CDR1 is SEHNR and CDR2 is FQNEAQ (reference sequence). The CDR3 region has the DNA TGTGCCAGCAGCCAGGACGGTGCAACTAATGAAAAACTGTTTTTT. It yields the protein CASSQDGATNEKLFF.

This clonotype was counted between two and nine times. The chain recombines TRBV20-1 with TRBJ2-3; 9 positions match TRBD2. Unmatched junction bases numbered 8, after V lost 4 bases and J lost 6 bases. The length of the CDR3 is 14 residues. Looked up from germline, CDR1 is DFQATT and CDR2 is SNEGSKA (reference sequence). DNA for the CDR3: TGCAGTGCTAATCCCGCGGGGGGGAGGGATACGCAGTATTTT. As protein: CSANPAGGRDTQYF.

This clonotype was seen a few times. The chain employs TRBV2 and TRBJ2-3; D ambiguous. V lost 8 bases and J 0 bases, leaving 12 bases between the germline ends. The germline V gene has CDR1 SNHLY and CDR2 FYNNEI. This CDR3 region has 14 residues. The CDR3 nucleotides are TGTGCCAGCCGCGGCGGTTCTAGCACAGATACGCAGTATTTT. Its protein product is CASRGGSSTDTQYF. The full variable domain, its missing parts supplied by reference TRBV2 and TRBJ2-3, is EPEVTQTPSHQVTQMGQEVILRCVPISNHLYFYWYRQILGQKVEFLVSFYNNEISEKSEIFDDQFSVERPDGSNFTLKIRSTKLEDSAMYFCASRGGSSTDTQYFGPGTRLTVL.

The J gene is TRBJ1-1, the V gene TRBV2; D remains unclear. In germline, CDR1 is SNHLY, CDR2 FYNNEI. With 9 bases removed from V and 0 bases from J, the gap between germline ends came to 8 bases. This CDR3 has 12 residues. This CDR3 is CASPGLNTEAFF. CDR3 DNA: TGTGCCAGTCCGGGCCTGAACACTGAAGCTTTCTTT.

The chain links TRBV27 to TRBJ2-7; D uncertain. V was shortened by 8 bases and J by 1 base, with 18 bases between the two germline ends. Germline V lookup: CDR1 MNHEY, CDR2 SMNVEV (reference sequence). This CDR3 contains 15 residues. This CDR3 reads CASAPPTGQSYEQYF. The DNA for the CDR3 is TGTGCCAGCGCACCCCCGACGGGTCAATCCTACGAGCAGTACTTC.

This clonotype was detected only a few times. The V gene is TRBV28, the J gene TRBJ1-4; D is perhaps TRBD1 (5 bases). The germline V gene has CDR1 MDHEN and CDR2 SYDVKM. The CDR3 has 15 amino acids. V was shortened by 5 bases and J by 4 bases, with 14 bases between the two germline ends. CDR3 DNA: TGTGCCAGCAGTCCCGGGGGATCTTTTAATGAAAAACTGTTTTTT. It specifies CASSPGGSFNEKLFF.

This clonotype was seen a single time. The V call is TRBV5-6, the J call TRBJ2-7; D remains ambiguous. CDR1 and CDR2 (germline): SGHDT, YYEEEE. The V end was cut by 4 bases, the J end by 6 bases, with 14 bases between. CDR3 length: 13 amino acids. CDR3 sequence (DNA): TGTGCCAGCAGCACCAGTCCCGTAGCCGAGCAGTACTTC. This encodes CASSTSPVAEQYF. The whole variable domain, filled in from reference TRBV5-6 and TRBJ2-7, reads DAGVTQSPTHLIKTRGQQVTLRCSPKSGHDTVSWYQQALGQGPQFIFQYYEEEERQRGNFPDRFSGHQFPNYSSELNVNALLLGDSALYLCASSTSPVAEQYFGPGTRLTVT.

The chain recombines TRBV7-3 with TRBJ1-1; D is unresolved. The CDR3 spans 13 residues. V dropped 5 bases and J dropped 1 base, with 8 bases sitting between them. Germline-derived CDR1 and CDR2 are SGHTA and FQGTGA. In DNA form, the CDR3 reads TGTGCCAGCAGCGCTTATGGGAACACTGAAGCTTTCTTT. Translated: CASSAYGNTEAFF.